This T cell receptor (beta chain) originates from a study of shared clonotypes between healthy human individuals. To note about this clone: What it binds is not known.

Study findings and constraints: Memory subsets generally showed smaller estimated richness than naive subsets did.

Into CD45RA+ naive and CD45RA-negative memory subsets, the CD4+ cells were split. Here immunoSEQ multiplex PCR was the method, and the copy in TCRdb shows in-frame clones only, minus some. Here the sample spans hundreds of thousands of clones, roughly 72% being singletons. V was shortened by 7 bases and J by 3 bases, with 12 bases between the two germline ends. This CDR3 has 14 amino acids. The germline V gene encodes CDR1 MNHNS and CDR2 SASEGT. This receptor was identified in a woman younger than 45 in good health. The gene calls are TRBV6-1 and TRBJ2-2; D is perhaps TRBD1 or TRBD2 (5 bases each). Sequencing was carried out using memory CD4+ T cells sorted from blood. Subset described: CD45RA-negative fraction. The CDR3 here is CASNPGRDTGELFF. CDR3 in DNA: TGTGCCAGCAATCCGGGACGGGACACCGGGGAGCTGTTTTTT.